This T cell receptor beta chain was sequenced during a study of shared clonotypes between healthy human individuals. Study details: Samples came from two female and three male donors aged 18 to 49.

Genomic DNA per cell subset filled all wells of several immunoSEQ plates. The repertoire was sequenced with immunoSEQ multiplex PCR; TCRdb's copy has only in-frame clones and lacks some. The sample shows 2 million to 2.5 million clones, approximately 96% of them seen only once. A split of CD4+ cells into CD45RA+ naive and CD45RA-negative memory subsets was performed. This CDR3 is built from 14 residues. Germline V gives CDR1 SGHNT, CDR2 YYREEE (reference sequence). Trimming shortened V by 7 bases and J by 6 bases, and 19 bases separated the two germline ends. This clone was seen once. This sequence was found in a young man in good health. The sample was naive CD4+ T cells sorted from blood. Described subset: CD45RA+ positively selected. V gene TRBV5-4 combines with J gene TRBJ1-2, with unresolved D. In DNA, the CDR3 is TGTGCCAGCGGCCGCGGAACCACGATCGATGGCTACACCTTC. Its protein is CASGRGTTIDGYTF.